These T cell receptor beta chains were read from a single sample in a study of PD-L1 blockade in urothelial cancer. This table comes from immunoSEQ multiplex PCR, and its TCRdb copy is limited to in-frame clones, with some not included. This sample has 45,000 to 55,000 clones, with around 82% found just once. Sequenced here: PBMCs, sampled around atezolizumab (anti-PD-L1) treatment. The receptor set was obtained from a man in his forties or fifties with urothelial cancer. Each CDR3 is given with its conserved first and last residue. A D gene is named only where the DNA matches it firmly. Size values are once, few and many counts, or a class for expanded clones, and some rows have none.

d_call	clone_size	j_call	v_call	cdr3_aa	cdr3_nt
NA	few	TRBJ2-3	TRBV7-9	CASSLPTGLTDTQYF	TGTGCCAGCAGCTTACCGACTGGCCTCACAGATACGCAGTATTTT
NA	NA	TRBJ2-7	TRBV5-4	CASSSEAYEQYF	TGTGCCAGCAGCTCGGAGGCCTACGAGCAGTACTTC
NA	NA	TRBJ1-5	TRBV4-3	CASSQERQVNQPQHF	TGCGCCAGCAGCCAAGAAAGACAGGTCAATCAGCCCCAGCATTTT
TRBD1	few	TRBJ2-1	TRBV11-2	CASSLDRGTGKSNEQFF	TGTGCCAGCAGCTTAGATCGTGGGACAGGAAAGTCCAATGAGCAGTTCTTC
NA	NA	TRBJ2-4	TRBV5-4	CASSPPETKNIQYF	TGTGCCAGCAGCCCCCCCGAGACCAAAAACATTCAGTACTTC
TRBD1	NA	TRBJ2-1	TRBV4-3	CASSQAQGASYNEQFF	TGCGCCAGCAGCCAAGCACAGGGGGCCTCCTACAATGAGCAGTTCTTC
NA	NA	TRBJ1-4	TRBV27	CASSPPTGVGNEKLFF	TGTGCCAGCAGTCCTCCCACGGGGGTCGGTAATGAAAAACTGTTTTTT
NA	NA	TRBJ2-7	TRBV6-6	CAAGPGFYEQYF	TGTGCTGCCGGTCCGGGATTCTACGAGCAGTACTTC
NA	NA	TRBJ1-1	TRBV11-2	CASSLILVTEAFF	TGTGCCAGCAGCTTAATTCTCGTAACTGAAGCTTTCTTT
NA	NA	TRBJ2-2	TRBV11-2	CASSSHRDSNTGELFF	TGTGCCAGCAGCAGCCACAGGGATTCAAACACCGGGGAGCTGTTTTTT
NA	NA	TRBJ2-7	TRBV12-5	CASGWTLSYEQYF	TGTGCTAGTGGTTGGACACTCTCCTACGAGCAGTACTTC
NA	NA	TRBJ1-1	TRBV6-6	CASSYRGNTEAFF	TGTGCCAGCAGTTATAGGGGGAACACTGAAGCTTTCTTT
TRBD1	NA	TRBJ2-2	TRBV11-3	CASSAVQGGNTGELFF	TGTGCCAGCAGCGCCGTACAGGGGGGGAACACCGGGGAGCTGTTTTTT
TRBD1	NA	TRBJ1-1	TRBV2	CASSVRDRGQGTEAFF	TGTGCCAGCAGTGTGCGGGACAGGGGGCAGGGCACTGAAGCTTTCTTT
TRBD1	few	TRBJ2-1	TRBV10-2	CASSDPGQGGDEQFF	TGCGCCAGCAGTGACCCGGGACAGGGTGGGGATGAGCAGTTCTTC
TRBD1	few	TRBJ1-2	TRBV10-3	CAISDPGTAYGYTF	TGTGCCATCAGTGACCCCGGGACAGCATATGGCTACACCTTC
NA	NA	TRBJ2-6	TRBV7-8	CASSLVAGVANVLTF	TGTGCCAGCAGCTTAGTGGCAGGGGTGGCCAACGTCCTGACTTTC
NA	NA	TRBJ2-2	TRBV7-9	CASSYNRVTELFF	TGTGCCAGCAGTTACAACAGGGTGACGGAGCTGTTTTTT
NA	NA	TRBJ1-5	TRBV11-1	CASSLAGDNQPQHF	TGTGCCAGCAGCTTAGCGGGAGACAATCAGCCCCAGCATTTT
NA	NA	TRBJ2-7	TRBV7-8	CASSPDRRREQYF	TGTGCCAGCAGCCCAGATCGGAGGCGCGAGCAGTACTTC
NA	NA	TRBJ1-6	TRBV7-9	CASSLEGDSPLHF	TGTGCCAGCAGCTTAGAGGGGGATTCACCCCTCCACTTT
NA	NA	TRBJ1-1	TRBV7-6	CASSLQGGTEAFF	TGTGCCAGCAGCTTACAGGGTGGCACTGAAGCTTTCTTT
NA	NA	TRBJ1-1	TRBV6-5	CASSSLGGRNTEAFF	TGTGCCAGCAGCTCACTGGGCGGGAGAAACACTGAAGCTTTCTTT
TRBD2	NA	TRBJ2-5	TRBV27	CASNQLAGSKETQYF	TGTGCCAGCAACCAACTAGCGGGTAGTAAGGAGACCCAGTACTTC
TRBD2	NA	TRBJ2-2	TRBV14	CASSQGNSGISGELFF	TGTGCCAGCAGCCAAGGAAATAGCGGGATTTCCGGGGAGCTGTTTTTT
TRBD2	NA	TRBJ2-1	TRBV27	CASRVAGASYNEQFF	TGTGCCAGCAGGGTAGCGGGAGCCTCCTACAATGAGCAGTTCTTC
TRBD1	NA	TRBJ2-3	TRBV7-8	CASRQRQGGTQYF	TGTGCCAGCAGACAAAGACAGGGTGGTACGCAGTATTTT
TRBD1	NA	TRBJ2-5	TRBV6-5	CASSWTGPRETQYF	TGTGCCAGCAGTTGGACAGGGCCGAGGGAGACCCAGTACTTC
NA	NA	TRBJ2-1	TRBV9	CASSLDSSSYNEQFF	TGTGCCAGCAGCCTGGACAGCTCCAGTTACAATGAGCAGTTCTTC
NA	NA	TRBJ2-5	TRBV9	CASSIWGEETQYF	TGTGCCAGCAGCATCTGGGGGGAAGAGACCCAGTACTTC
NA	few	TRBJ1-1	TRBV15	CATSRARGGTEAFF	TGTGCCACCAGCAGAGCTAGAGGGGGAACTGAAGCTTTCTTT
NA	NA	TRBJ2-7	TRBV15	CATSRDIGTYEQYF	TGTGCCACCAGCAGAGATATCGGGACCTACGAGCAGTACTTC
NA	NA	TRBJ2-5	TRBV10-2	CASSDRQPLSQYF	TGCGCCAGCAGTGATCGACAGCCCTTGTCCCAGTACTTC
TRBD2	NA	TRBJ2-7	TRBV9	CASSVAPSGEGEQYF	TGTGCCAGCAGCGTAGCGCCTAGCGGGGAGGGCGAGCAGTACTTC
TRBD1	NA	TRBJ2-5	TRBV18	CASSTTGWYQETQYF	TGTGCCAGCTCAACGACAGGGTGGTACCAAGAGACCCAGTACTTC
TRBD2	NA	TRBJ2-5	TRBV7-7	CASSLSSGRGGETQYF	TGTGCCAGCAGCTTAAGTAGCGGGAGGGGAGGGGAGACCCAGTACTTC
NA	NA	TRBJ1-1	TRBV6-6	CASSYSAGGAFF	TGTGCCAGCAGTTACTCGGCGGGAGGAGCTTTCTTT
TRBD1	NA	TRBJ2-3	TRBV5-4	CASTRQGRTDTQYF	TGTGCCAGCACAAGACAGGGAAGGACAGATACGCAGTATTTT
TRBD2	NA	TRBJ2-3	TRBV4-3	CASSQDQLAGVNTDTQYF	TGCGCCAGCAGCCAAGATCAACTTGCGGGAGTCAACACAGATACGCAGTATTTT
TRBD2	NA	TRBJ2-2	TRBV6-1	CASRLAGPNTGELFF	TGTGCCAGCAGGCTAGCGGGACCGAACACCGGGGAGCTGTTTTTT
TRBD1	NA	TRBJ1-4	TRBV2	CASSAGQALEKLFF	TGTGCCAGCAGTGCGGGACAGGCCCTTGAAAAACTGTTTTTT
TRBD2	NA	TRBJ2-1	TRBV11-3	CASSLDRGGATYNEQFF	TGTGCCAGCAGCTTAGATCGGGGGGGGGCTACCTACAATGAGCAGTTCTTC
NA	few	TRBJ1-5	TRBV18	CASSPGAPNQPQHF	TGTGCCAGCTCACCGGGGGCACCGAATCAGCCCCAGCATTTT
TRBD2	few	TRBJ2-1	TRBV4-3	CASSPILLAEQFF	TGCGCCAGCAGCCCTATCCTACTAGCGGAGCAGTTCTTC